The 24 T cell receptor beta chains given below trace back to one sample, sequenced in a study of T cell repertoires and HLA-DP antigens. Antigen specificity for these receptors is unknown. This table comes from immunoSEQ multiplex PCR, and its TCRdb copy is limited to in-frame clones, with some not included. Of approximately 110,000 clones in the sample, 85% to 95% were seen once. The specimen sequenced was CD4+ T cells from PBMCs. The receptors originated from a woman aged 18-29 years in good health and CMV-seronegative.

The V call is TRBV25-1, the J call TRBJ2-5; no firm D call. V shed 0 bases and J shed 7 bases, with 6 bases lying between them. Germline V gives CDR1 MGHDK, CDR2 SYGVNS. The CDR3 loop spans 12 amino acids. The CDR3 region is CASSEYIGTQYF. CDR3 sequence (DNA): TGTGCCAGCAGTGAATATATAGGGACCCAGTACTTC.

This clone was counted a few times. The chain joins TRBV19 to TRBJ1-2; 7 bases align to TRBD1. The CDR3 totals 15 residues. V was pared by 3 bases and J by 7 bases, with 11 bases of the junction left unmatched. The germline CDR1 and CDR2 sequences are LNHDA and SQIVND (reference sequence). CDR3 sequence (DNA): TGTGCCAGTAGTATGCCCCGACAGGGTCAGAGTGGCTACACCTTC. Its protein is CASSMPRQGQSGYTF.

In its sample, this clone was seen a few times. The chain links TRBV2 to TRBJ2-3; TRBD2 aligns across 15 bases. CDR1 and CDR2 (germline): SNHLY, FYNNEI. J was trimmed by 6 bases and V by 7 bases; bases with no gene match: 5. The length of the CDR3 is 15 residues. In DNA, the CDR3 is TGTGCCAGCAAGGGACTAGCGGGAGGAGTGGATACGCAGTATTTT. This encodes CASKGLAGGVDTQYF.

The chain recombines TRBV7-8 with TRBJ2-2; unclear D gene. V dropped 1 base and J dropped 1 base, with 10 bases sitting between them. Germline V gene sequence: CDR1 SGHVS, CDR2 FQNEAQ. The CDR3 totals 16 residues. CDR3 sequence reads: CASSLVFKGNTGELFF. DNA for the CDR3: TGTGCCAGCAGCTTAGTTTTTAAAGGGAACACCGGGGAGCTGTTTTTT. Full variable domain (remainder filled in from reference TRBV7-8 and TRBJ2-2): GAGVSQSPRYKVAKRGQDVALRCDPISGHVSLFWYQQALGQGPEFLTYFQNEAQLDKSGLPSDRFFAERPEGSVSTLKIQRTQQEDSAVYLCASSLVFKGNTGELFFGEGSRLTVL.

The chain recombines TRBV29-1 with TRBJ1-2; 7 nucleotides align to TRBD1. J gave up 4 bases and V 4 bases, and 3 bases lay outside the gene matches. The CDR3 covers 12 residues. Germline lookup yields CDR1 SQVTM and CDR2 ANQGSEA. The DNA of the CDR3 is TGCAGCGTTGCCCAGGGGGGCTATGGCTACACCTTC. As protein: CSVAQGGYGYTF.

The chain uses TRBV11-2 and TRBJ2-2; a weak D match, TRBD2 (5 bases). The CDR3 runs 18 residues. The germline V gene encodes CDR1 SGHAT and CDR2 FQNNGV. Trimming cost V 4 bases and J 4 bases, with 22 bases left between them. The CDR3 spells CASSSRGSVLAGTGELFF. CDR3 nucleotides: TGTGCCAGCAGCTCCCGAGGGTCGGTCCTAGCAGGCACCGGGGAGCTGTTTTTT.

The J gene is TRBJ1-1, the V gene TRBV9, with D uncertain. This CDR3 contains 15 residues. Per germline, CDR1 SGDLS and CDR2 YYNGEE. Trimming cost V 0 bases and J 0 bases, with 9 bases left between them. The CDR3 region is CASSVEANLNTEAFF. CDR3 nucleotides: TGTGCCAGCAGCGTAGAGGCCAACCTGAACACTGAAGCTTTCTTT.

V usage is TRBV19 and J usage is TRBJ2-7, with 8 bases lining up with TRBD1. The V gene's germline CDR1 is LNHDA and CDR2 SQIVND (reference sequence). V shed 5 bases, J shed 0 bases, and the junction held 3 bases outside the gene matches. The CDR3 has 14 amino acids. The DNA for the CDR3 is TGTGCCAGTAGTCTCCAGGGGGCCTCCTACGAGCAGTACTTC. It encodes CASSLQGASYEQYF.

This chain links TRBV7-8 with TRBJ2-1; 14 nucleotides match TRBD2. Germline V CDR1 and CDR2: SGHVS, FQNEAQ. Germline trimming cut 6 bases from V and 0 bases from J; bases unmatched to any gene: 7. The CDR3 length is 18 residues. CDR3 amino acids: CASSRGLAGEFSYNEQFF. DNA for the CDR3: TGTGCCAGCAGTCGGGGACTAGCGGGAGAATTCTCCTACAATGAGCAGTTCTTC.

The CDR3 protein is CASSRTGKETQYF. CDR3 nucleotides: TGTGCCAGCAGCCGGACAGGGAAAGAGACCCAGTACTTC. The gene calls are TRBV7-9 and TRBJ2-5; TRBD1 matches at 8 bases. Per the germline V gene, CDR1 is SEHNR and CDR2 is FQNEAQ (reference sequence). The length of the CDR3 is 13 residues. Trimming at V came to 5 bases and at J to 3 bases, leaving 2 bases not matched to a gene.

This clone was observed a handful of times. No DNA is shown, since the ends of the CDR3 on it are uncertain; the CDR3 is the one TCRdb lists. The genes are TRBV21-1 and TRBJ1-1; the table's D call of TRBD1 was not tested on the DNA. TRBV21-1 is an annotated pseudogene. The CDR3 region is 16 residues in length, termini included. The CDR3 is CASSEIFGQGNTEAFF.

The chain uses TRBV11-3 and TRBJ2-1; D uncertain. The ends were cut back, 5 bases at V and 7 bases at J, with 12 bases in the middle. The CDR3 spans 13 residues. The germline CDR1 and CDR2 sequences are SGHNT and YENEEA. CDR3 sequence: CASSRPGRNEQFF. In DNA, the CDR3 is TGTGCCAGCAGCCGACCAGGTAGGAATGAGCAGTTCTTC.

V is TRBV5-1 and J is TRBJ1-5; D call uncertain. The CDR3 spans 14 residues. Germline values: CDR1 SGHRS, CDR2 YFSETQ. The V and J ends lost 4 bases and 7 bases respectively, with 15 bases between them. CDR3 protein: CASSLDGGNQPQHF. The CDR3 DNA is TGCGCCAGCAGCCTGGACGGAGGGAACCAGCCCCAGCATTTT.

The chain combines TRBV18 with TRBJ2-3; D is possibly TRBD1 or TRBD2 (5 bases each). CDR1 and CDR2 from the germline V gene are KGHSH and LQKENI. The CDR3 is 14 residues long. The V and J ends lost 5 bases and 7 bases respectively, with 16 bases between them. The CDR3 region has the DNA TGTGCCAGCTCAGGGACGGCGTCAAAGAATACGCAGTATTTT. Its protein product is CASSGTASKNTQYF. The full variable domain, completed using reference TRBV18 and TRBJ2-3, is NAGVMQNPRHLVRRRGQEARLRCSPMKGHSHVYWYRQLPEEGLKFMVYLQKENIIDESGMPKERFSAEFPKEGPSILRIQQVVRGDSAAYFCASSGTASKNTQYFGPGTRLTVL.

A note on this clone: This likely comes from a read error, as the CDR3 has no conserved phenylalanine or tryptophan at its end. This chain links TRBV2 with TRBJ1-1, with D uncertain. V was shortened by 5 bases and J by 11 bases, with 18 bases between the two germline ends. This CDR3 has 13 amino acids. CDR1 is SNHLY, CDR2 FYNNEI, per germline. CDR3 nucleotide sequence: TGTGCCAGCAGTCCCCGGGCCTCTGGGGAGGCTTTCCTT. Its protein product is CASSPRASGEAFL.

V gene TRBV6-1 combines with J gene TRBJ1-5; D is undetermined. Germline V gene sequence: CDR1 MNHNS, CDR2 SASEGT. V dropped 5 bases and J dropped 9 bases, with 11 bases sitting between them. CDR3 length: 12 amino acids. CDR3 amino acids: CASSLASGPQHF. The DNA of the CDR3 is TGTGCCAGCAGTTTAGCGTCTGGGCCCCAGCATTTT.

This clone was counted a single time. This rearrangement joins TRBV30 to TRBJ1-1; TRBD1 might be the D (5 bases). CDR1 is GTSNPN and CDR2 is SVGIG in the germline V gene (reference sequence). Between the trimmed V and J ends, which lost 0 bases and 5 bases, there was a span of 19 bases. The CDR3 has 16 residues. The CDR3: CAWSVPRSGRYTEAFF. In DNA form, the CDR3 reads TGTGCCTGGAGTGTACCGCGGTCAGGGAGATATACTGAAGCTTTCTTT.

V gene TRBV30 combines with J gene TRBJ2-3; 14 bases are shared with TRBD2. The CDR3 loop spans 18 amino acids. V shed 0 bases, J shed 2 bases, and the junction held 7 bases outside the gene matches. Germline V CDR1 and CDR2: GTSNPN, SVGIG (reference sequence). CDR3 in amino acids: CAWSVGTSGRGTTDTQYF. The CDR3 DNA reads TGTGCCTGGAGTGTTGGGACTAGCGGGAGAGGGACCACAGATACGCAGTATTTT.

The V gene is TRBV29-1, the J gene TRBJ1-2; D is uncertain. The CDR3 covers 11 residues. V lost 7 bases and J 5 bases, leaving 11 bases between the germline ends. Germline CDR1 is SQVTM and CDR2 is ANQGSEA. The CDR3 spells CSAEPGYGYTF. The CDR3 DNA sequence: TGCAGCGCCGAACCCGGTTATGGCTACACCTTC.

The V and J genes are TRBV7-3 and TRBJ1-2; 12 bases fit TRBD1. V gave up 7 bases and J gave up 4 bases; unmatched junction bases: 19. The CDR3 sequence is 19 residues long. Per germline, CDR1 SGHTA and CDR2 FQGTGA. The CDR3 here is CASKGRVGGTGGIGYGYTF. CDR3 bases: TGTGCCAGCAAAGGAAGAGTGGGTGGGACAGGGGGCATCGGCTATGGCTACACCTTC.

The CDR3 loop is CASSVVGQETQYF. CDR3 in DNA: TGTGCCAGCAGCGTAGTGGGTCAAGAGACCCAGTACTTC. J is TRBJ2-5 and V is TRBV9; the D is unclear. The CDR3 has 13 amino acids. CDR1 is SGDLS, CDR2 YYNGEE, per germline. Trimming took off 0 bases at V and 2 bases at J, with 5 bases between the two ends.

The CDR3 DNA sequence: TGTGCCAGCAGTGAGCTCCACCACTACGAGCAGTACGTC. Translated, it gives CASSELHHYEQYV. V usage is TRBV6-1 and J usage is TRBJ2-7, with D hard to call. V was pared by 3 bases and J by 3 bases, with 9 bases between. The CDR3 covers 13 residues. Germline CDR1 and CDR2: MNHNS and SASEGT.

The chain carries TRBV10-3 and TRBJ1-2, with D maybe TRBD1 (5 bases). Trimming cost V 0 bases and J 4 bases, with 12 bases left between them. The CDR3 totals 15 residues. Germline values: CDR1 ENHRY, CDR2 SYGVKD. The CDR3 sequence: CAISESWQGGYGYTF. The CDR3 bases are TGTGCCATCAGTGAGTCGTGGCAGGGTGGCTATGGCTACACCTTC.

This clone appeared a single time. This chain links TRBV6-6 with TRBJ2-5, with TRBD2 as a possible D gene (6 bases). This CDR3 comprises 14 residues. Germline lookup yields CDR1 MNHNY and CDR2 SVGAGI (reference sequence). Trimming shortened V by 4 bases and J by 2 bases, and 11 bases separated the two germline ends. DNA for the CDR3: TGTGCCAGCAGTTTGGGGGGAAGGCAAGAGACCCAGTACTTC. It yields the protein CASSLGGRQETQYF.